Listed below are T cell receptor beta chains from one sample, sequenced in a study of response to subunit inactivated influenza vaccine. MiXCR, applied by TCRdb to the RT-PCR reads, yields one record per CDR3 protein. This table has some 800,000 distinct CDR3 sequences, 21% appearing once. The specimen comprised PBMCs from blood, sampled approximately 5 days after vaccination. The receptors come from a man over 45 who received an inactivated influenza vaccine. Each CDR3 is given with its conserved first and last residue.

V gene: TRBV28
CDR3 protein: CASSSGGHPLRGYGYTF

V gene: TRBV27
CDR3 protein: CASGNLGNYEQYF

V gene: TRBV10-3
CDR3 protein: CAIKAGGEGSNEQFF

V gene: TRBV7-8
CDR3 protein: CASSIGQATSRYF

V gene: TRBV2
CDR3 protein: CASSDQAGTMPYEQYF

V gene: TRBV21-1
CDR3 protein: CASSKEERDRGLCEQYF

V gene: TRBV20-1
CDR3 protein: CSATRGGLGVDEQFF

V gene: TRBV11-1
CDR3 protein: CASGRERFFFFSHYNEQFF

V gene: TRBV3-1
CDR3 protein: CASSQAGFTDTQYF

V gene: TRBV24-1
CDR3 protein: CATSDFDRAGGPYNEQFF

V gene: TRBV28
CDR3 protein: CASKLAGFYEQYF

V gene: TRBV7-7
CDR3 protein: CASSQAAGGPPDNEQFF

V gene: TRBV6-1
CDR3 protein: CASKRTSGIDNEQFF

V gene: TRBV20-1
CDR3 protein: CSAEGLAGVLEQYF

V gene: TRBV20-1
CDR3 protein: CSARDNGRIIRETQYF

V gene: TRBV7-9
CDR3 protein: CASSPLEGRETQYF

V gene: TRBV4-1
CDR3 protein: CASSQVHRTGQYF

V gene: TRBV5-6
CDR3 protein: CASSSPTGSFGTIYF

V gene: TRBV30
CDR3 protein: CAWSEWLRGELFF

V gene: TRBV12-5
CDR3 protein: CASGLAPGLPSF

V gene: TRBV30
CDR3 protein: CAWKVANYGYTF

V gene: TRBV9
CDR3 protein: CASSGPTGNTEAFF

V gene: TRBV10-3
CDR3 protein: CAISESSSGNDEQFF

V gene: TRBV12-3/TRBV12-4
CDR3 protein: CASRPDRSPYEQYF

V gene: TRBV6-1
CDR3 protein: CASRSTGANEKLFF

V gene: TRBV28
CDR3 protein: CASSFIYSNQPQHF

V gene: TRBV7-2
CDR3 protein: CASSLRSSGTSTDTQYF

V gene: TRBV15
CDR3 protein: CATSRPLSYNEQFF

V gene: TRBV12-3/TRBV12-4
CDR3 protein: CASSSGAGAYEQYF

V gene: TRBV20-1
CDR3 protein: CSARGGRVNQPQHF

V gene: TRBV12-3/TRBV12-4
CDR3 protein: CASSFSGEEQYF

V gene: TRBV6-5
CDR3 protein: CASSYSRGLGYGYTF

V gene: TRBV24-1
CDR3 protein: CATSDPWTSNEQFF

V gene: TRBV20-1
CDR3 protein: CSARVALNTEAFF

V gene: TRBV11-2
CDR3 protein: CASSLYRTGGEDEQFF

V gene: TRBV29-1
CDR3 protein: CSVEGLALNEQFF

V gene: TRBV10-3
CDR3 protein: CAIKGSGNTIYF

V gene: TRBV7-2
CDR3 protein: CASSANLWQFF

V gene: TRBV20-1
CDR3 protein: CSARVATSGYEQYF

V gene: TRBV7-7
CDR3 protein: CASSIGQGGIYEQYF

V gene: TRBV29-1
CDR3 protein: CSVGMGRSYGYTF

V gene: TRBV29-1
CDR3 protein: CSVGLSHSYEQYF

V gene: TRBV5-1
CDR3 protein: CASSLGSGSHNEQFF

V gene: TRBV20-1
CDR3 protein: CSASSLAGEHYEQYF

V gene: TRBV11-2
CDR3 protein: CASSLVNSTGALNTEAFF

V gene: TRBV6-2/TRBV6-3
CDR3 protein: CASINPPGQAHNEQFF

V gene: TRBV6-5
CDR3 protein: CASSSPETDVYRAFF

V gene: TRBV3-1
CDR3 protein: CASSVDSNMNTEAFF

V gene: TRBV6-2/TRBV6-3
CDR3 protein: CASRQSGPAMDF

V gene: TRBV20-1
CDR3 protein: CSASSVGGNEQFF

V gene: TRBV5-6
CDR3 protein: CASSPTGISPQETQYF

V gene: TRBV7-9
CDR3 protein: CASSLALGGHLINEQFF

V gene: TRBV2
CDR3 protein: CASSEQSPSKYF

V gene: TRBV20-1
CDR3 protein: CSARERRGYTEAFF

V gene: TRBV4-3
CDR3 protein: CASSQFIGAREQYF

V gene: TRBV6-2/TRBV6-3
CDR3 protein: CASGRQVVTEAFF

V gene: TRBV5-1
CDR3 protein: CASSDMGQYNEQFF

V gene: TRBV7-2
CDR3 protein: CASRPQWRAIQETQYF

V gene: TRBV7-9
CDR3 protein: CASSLAGFGSGEQFF

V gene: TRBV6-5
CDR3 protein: CASSYSDGYGEQYF